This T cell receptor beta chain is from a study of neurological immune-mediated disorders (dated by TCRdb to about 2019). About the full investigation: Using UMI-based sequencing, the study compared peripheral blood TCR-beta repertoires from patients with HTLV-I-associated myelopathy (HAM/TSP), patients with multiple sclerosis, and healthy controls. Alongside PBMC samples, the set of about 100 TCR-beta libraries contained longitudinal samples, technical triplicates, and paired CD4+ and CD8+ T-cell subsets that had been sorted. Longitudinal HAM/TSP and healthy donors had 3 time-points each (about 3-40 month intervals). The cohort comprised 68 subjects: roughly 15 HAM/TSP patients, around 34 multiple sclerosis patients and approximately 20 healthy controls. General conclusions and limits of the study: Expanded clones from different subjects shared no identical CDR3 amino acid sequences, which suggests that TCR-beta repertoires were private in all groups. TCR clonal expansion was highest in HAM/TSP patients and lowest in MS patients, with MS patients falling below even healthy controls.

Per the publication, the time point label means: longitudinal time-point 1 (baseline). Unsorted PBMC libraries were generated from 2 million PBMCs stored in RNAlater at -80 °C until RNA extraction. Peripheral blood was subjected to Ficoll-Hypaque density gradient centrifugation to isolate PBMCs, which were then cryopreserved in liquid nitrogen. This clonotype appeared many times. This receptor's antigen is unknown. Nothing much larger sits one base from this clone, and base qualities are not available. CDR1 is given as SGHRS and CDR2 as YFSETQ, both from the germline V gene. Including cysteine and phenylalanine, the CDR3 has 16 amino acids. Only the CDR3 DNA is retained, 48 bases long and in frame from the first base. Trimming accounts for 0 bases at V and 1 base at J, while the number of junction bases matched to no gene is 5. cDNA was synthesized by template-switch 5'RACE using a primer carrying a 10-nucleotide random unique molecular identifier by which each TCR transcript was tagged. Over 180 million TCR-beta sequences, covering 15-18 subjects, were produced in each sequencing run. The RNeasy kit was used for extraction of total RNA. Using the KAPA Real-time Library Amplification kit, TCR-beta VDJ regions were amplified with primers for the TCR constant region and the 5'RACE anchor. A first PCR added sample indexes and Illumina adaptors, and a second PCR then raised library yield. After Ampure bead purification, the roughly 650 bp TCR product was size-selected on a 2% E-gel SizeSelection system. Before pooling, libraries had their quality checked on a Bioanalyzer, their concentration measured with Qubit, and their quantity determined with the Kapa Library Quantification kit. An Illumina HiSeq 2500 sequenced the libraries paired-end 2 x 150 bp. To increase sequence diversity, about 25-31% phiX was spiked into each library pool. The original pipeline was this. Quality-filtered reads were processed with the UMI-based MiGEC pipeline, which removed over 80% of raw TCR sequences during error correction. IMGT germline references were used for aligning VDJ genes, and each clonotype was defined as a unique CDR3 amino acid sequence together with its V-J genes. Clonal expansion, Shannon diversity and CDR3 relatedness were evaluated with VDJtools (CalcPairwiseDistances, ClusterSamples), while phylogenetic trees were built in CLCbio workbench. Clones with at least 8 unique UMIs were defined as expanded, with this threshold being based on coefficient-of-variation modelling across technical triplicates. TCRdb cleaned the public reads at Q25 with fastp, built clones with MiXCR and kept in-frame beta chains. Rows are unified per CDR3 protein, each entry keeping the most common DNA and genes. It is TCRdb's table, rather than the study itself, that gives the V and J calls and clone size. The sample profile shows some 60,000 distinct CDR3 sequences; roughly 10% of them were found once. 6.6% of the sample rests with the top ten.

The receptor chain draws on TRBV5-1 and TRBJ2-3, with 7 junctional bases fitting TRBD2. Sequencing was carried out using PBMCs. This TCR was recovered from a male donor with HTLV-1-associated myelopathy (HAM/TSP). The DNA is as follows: TGCGCCAGCAGCTTGGGACTAGCCGATGGCACAGATACGCAGTATTTT. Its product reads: CASSLGLADGTDTQYF.